These T cell receptor beta chains were read from a single sample in a study of vaccination and CD4 T cells after COVID-19. For these receptors, no antigen is known. TCRdb fed the PCR reads into MiXCR, producing one record per CDR3 protein. Among around 8,100 distinct CDR3 sequences listed, about 19% were seen once. Sequenced here: CD4+ T cells from blood, cultured in vitro, sampled after SARS-CoV-2 vaccination. These receptors came from a human donor who had recovered from COVID-19. The CDR3 runs from the conserved cysteine through the conserved F or W. D genes are given only for firm matches. A clone size is listed for some rows: how often the clone was seen (once, few, many), or a class if it is expanded.

len: 15
j_gene: TRBJ2-7
d_gene: NA
abundance: NA
v_gene: TRBV28
CDR3nt: TGTGCCAGCAGCAAATCAGGGCGGGATGTGGGCGAGCAGTACTTC
CDR3aa: CASSKSGRDVGEQYF

len: 16
j_gene: TRBJ1-2
d_gene: TRBD1
abundance: few
v_gene: TRBV11-2
CDR3nt: TGTGCCAGCAGTCAACACAGGGGTAATCCAAACTATGGCTACACCTTC
CDR3aa: CASSQHRGNPNYGYTF

len: 16
j_gene: TRBJ2-7
d_gene: TRBD2
abundance: few
v_gene: TRBV20-1
CDR3nt: TGCAGTGCTAGAGATTCGGTTAGGGGAGGGCCGGACGAGCAGTACTTC
CDR3aa: CSARDSVRGGPDEQYF

len: 15
j_gene: TRBJ2-3
d_gene: TRBD2
abundance: NA
v_gene: TRBV11-3
CDR3nt: TGTGCCAGCAGCTTAGGTATAGCGGGAGATTATACGCAGTATTTT
CDR3aa: CASSLGIAGDYTQYF

len: 18
j_gene: TRBJ1-3
d_gene: TRBD1
abundance: few
v_gene: TRBV6-1
CDR3nt: TGTGCCAGCAGCAGAGGGACAGGGGGCTTGGGCTCTGGAAACACCATATATTTT
CDR3aa: CASSRGTGGLGSGNTIYF

len: 11
j_gene: TRBJ1-2
d_gene: NA
abundance: NA
v_gene: TRBV18
CDR3nt: TGTGCCAGCTCTGGGGCCGGTGGCTACACCTTC
CDR3aa: CASSGAGGYTF

len: 15
j_gene: TRBJ2-1
d_gene: TRBD2
abundance: few
v_gene: TRBV29-1
CDR3nt: TGCAGCGTTGAACCTCGTGGGACTAGCGGTAATGAGCAGTTCTTC
CDR3aa: CSVEPRGTSGNEQFF

len: 16
j_gene: TRBJ2-5
d_gene: TRBD2
abundance: medium-sized
v_gene: TRBV7-8
CDR3nt: TGTGCCAGCAGCTCAATACTAGCGGGATCTGTGAAGACCCAGTACTTC
CDR3aa: CASSSILAGSVKTQYF

len: 13
j_gene: TRBJ2-3
d_gene: NA
abundance: few
v_gene: TRBV7-6
CDR3nt: TGTGCCAGCAGCTTTAGACCGGGAGATACGCAGTATTTT
CDR3aa: CASSFRPGDTQYF

len: 14
j_gene: TRBJ1-2
d_gene: TRBD1
abundance: NA
v_gene: TRBV5-6
CDR3nt: TGTGCCAGCAGCTTCGGGACAGCTAACTATGGCTACACCTTC
CDR3aa: CASSFGTANYGYTF

len: 14
j_gene: TRBJ2-2
d_gene: NA
abundance: few
v_gene: TRBV20-1
CDR3nt: TGCAGTGCTAGAGATTATACGGGGGCCGGGGAGCTGTTTTTT
CDR3aa: CSARDYTGAGELFF

len: 12
j_gene: TRBJ2-5
d_gene: NA
abundance: NA
v_gene: TRBV6-2/TRBV6-3
CDR3nt: TGTGCCAGCAGTTACGAGACGGAGACCCAGTACTTC
CDR3aa: CASSYETETQYF

len: 16
j_gene: TRBJ2-7
d_gene: TRBD2
abundance: NA
v_gene: TRBV6-1
CDR3nt: TGTGCCAGCAGCCGGACTAGCGGGAGCCCTGCCTACGAGCAGTACTTC
CDR3aa: CASSRTSGSPAYEQYF